This T cell receptor (beta chain) was recorded in a study of blood T cell repertoires in COVID-19 (dated by TCRdb to 2020 to 2021). Background for the entire study: Collaborator samples came from the United States, Italy and Spain and covered acute and convalescent phases of COVID-19. The material from the prospective study consisted of cDNA or gDNA derived from T cells, B-cell-depleted T cells, or PBMCs. The dataset comprised deeply sampled blood TCRbeta repertoires from subjects exposed to, actively infected with, or recovered from COVID-19. The repertoires were made available in a free public database intended to serve as a resource for research on the immune response to SARS-CoV-2. The samples were drawn from the first 160 participants of the ongoing ImmuneRACE study and from 950 to 1,500 subjects provided by 6 global collaborators. The sample metadata nearly always contained a de-identified subject ID, COVID-19 status, age in years and sex. Where available, HLA class I and class II types were obtained from metadata supplied by the sample provider rather than from assay-based typing.

The CDR3 goes from the cysteine to the phenylalanine over 17 residues. Only the CDR3 DNA stays, 51 bases, in frame from base 1. Taken from the germline V gene, the CDR1 and CDR2 loops are SNHLY and FYNNEI. Trimming takes 6 bases off V and 1 base off J; junction bases not matched to a gene: 13. The paper as a whole reports these results and caveats: Clinical and demographic metadata were provided uncurated, with the amount varying by source and participant.

TCRbeta CDR3 regions were amplified from genomic DNA using the immunoSEQ Assay, a bias-controlled multiplex PCR. The study's processing was this. Within the assay, amplification of reference gene primers was used to estimate how many nucleated cells each sample contained. Sequence reads were collapsed and filtered to measure the absolute abundance of every unique TCRbeta CDR3 rearrangement. Productive Simpson clonality was computed per sample as the square root of Simpson's diversity index over productive rearrangements. In its TCRdb copy, this immuneACCESS table keeps in-frame sequences only and misses some clones. Where compared with another copy, unresolved V genes explain less than half of these, and the others have no known cause. V, J and clone size are taken as reported in that table, and D and trimming were inferred from the DNA itself. In all, the sample holds approximately 220,000 clones, and 83% of those were seen once. Roughly 4.8% of the sample goes to the ten largest clones.

In the prospective study, participants were roughly 18 to 90 years old, resided in around 25 geographic areas of the United States, and were enrolled through a virtual design. To assign participants to cohorts, the prospective study relied on clinical history that participants themselves reported in a screening survey and a study questionnaire. Exposed participants were defined as having been in contact with someone with a PCR-confirmed or clinician-diagnosed COVID-19 case within 2 weeks of study entry. In the prospective study, mobile phlebotomists collected whole blood, serum and a nasopharyngeal or oropharyngeal swab from each participant. Prospective study participants could optionally give additional blood draws and questionnaires over a roughly two-month period. Before DNA extraction, blood samples from the prospective study were shipped at room temperature or frozen. Note on this clone: This receptor's antigen is unknown. No much larger clonotype is one base removed from it; base qualities were not supplied.

The sequence was collected from a woman between 50 and 59 years old who had been exposed to COVID-19. Here the chain combines TRBV2 and TRBJ1-1; 8 of the junction bases match TRBD1. Material: PBMCs or T cells enriched from blood (not recorded which). The nucleotides read TGTGCCAGCAGGAAAACAGGGGGTTATGGTCCGAACACTGAAGCTTTCTTT. This is translated as CASRKTGGYGPNTEAFF.